The source of this T cell receptor (beta chain) is a study of cytomegalovirus exposure and HLA in healthy donors. Study observations and caveats: Rates of TCR association differed by HLA locus in a later analysis, with DRB1 highest and HLA-C lowest. An Asian-associated ancestry cluster reportedly showed fewer N-insertions than the approximately 650-donor mean in a later analysis.

This clone was found a few times. Its antigen is as yet unknown. In the PCR, 60 Vbeta and 13 Jbeta primers were used. TCRdb's table, derived via immunoSEQ multiplex PCR, lists solely in-frame clones and lacks some. The table has roughly 100,000 clones, 65% to 85% seen once. V was trimmed by 0 bases and J by 5 bases, leaving 10 bases between them. This CDR3 has 14 amino acids. Looked up from germline, CDR1 is LGHNA and CDR2 is YNFKEQ. Sequencing used PBMCs. This TCR was sampled from a male donor in good health and CMV-seropositive. The chain links TRBV4-2 to TRBJ1-1; D ambiguous. CDR3 sequence (DNA): TGTGCCAGCAGCCAAGATCGCGGGGTTACTGAAGCTTTCTTT. It yields the protein CASSQDRGVTEAFF.